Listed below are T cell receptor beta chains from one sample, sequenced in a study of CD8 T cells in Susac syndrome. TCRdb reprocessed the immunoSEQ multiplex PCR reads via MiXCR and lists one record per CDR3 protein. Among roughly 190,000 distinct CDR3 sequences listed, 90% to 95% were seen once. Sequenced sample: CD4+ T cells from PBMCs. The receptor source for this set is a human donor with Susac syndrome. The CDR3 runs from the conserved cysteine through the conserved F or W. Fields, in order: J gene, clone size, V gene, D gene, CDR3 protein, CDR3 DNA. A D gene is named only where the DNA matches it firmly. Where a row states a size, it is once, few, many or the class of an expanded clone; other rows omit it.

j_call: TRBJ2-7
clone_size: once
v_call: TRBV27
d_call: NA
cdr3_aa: CASSLLKDPRDGTYEQYF
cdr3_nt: TGTGCCAGCAGTTTATTAAAAGACCCCCGGGACGGGACCTACGAGCAGTACTTC

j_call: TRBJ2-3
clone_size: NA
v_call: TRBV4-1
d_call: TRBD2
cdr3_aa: CASTRESLTDTQYF
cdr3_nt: TGCGCCAGCACGCGGGAGAGCCTCACAGATACGCAGTATTTT

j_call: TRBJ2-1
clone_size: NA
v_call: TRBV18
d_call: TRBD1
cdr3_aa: CASSLTGGTGNEQFF
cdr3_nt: TGTGCCAGCTCACTCACAGGGGGCACGGGCAATGAGCAGTTCTTC

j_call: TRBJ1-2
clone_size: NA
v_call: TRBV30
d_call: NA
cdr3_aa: CAWTLGGNPRGYTF
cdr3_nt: TGTGCCTGGACCTTGGGTGGAAACCCTAGGGGCTACACCTTC

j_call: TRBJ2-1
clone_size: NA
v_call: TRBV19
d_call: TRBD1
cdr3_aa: CASSARQGTQAQFF
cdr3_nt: TGTGCCAGTAGTGCCCGACAGGGTACACAGGCGCAGTTCTTC

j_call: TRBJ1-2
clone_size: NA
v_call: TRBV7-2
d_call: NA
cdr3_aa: CASSTMTFYGYTF
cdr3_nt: TGTGCCAGCAGCACAATGACATTCTATGGCTACACCTTC

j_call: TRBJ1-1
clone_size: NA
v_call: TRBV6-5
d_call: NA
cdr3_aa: CASSSSDEAFF
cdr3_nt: TGTGCCAGCAGTTCTAGTGATGAAGCTTTCTTT

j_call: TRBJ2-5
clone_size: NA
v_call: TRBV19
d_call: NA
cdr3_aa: CASSIGALETQYF
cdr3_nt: TGTGCCAGTAGTATCGGGGCTCTGGAGACCCAGTACTTC

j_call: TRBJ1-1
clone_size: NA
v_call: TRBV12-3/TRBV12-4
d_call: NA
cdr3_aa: CASTPGRANTEAFF
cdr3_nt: TGTGCCAGCACCCCGGGCAGGGCGAACACTGAAGCTTTCTTT

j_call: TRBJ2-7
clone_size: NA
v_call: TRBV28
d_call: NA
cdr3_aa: CASRLTDYEQYF
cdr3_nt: TGTGCCAGCAGACTTACTGATTACGAGCAGTACTTC

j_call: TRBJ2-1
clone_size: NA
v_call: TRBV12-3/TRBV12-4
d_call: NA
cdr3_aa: CASSFWGEQFF
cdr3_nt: TGTGCCAGCAGTTTTTGGGGAGAGCAGTTCTTC

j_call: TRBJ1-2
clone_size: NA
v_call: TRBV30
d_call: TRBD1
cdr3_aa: CAWSSTGGDGYTF
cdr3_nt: TGTGCCTGGAGTTCGACAGGGGGCGATGGCTACACCTTC

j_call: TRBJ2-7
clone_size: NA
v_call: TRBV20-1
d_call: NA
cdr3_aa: CSVRQTWAYEQYF
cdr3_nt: TGCAGTGTCCGTCAAACATGGGCCTACGAGCAGTACTTC

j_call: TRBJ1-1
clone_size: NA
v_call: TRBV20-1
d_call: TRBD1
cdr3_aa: CSGGQGRTEAFF
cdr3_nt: TGCAGTGGTGGACAGGGGCGGACTGAAGCTTTCTTT

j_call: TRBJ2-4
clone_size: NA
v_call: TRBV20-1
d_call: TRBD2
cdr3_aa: CSARDPWRAGGPAKNIQYF
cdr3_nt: TGCAGTGCTAGAGATCCCTGGAGAGCGGGAGGGCCGGCCAAAAACATTCAGTACTTC

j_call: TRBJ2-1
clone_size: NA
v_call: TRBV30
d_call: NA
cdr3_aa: CAWNRDYNEQFF
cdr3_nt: TGTGCCTGGAACCGAGACTACAATGAGCAGTTCTTC

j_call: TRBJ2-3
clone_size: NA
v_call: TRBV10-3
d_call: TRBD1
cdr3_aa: CAIGPSLTGDGDTQYF
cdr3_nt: TGTGCCATCGGTCCGTCACTGACAGGGGATGGGGATACGCAGTATTTT

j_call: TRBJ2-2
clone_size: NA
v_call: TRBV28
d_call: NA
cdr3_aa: CASSFGGYTGELFF
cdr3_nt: TGTGCCAGCAGTTTTGGCGGATACACCGGGGAGCTGTTTTTT

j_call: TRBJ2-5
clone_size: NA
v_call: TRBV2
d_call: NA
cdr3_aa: CASSPRTLLGTQYF
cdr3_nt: TGTGCCAGCAGTCCCAGGACATTATTGGGGACCCAGTACTTC

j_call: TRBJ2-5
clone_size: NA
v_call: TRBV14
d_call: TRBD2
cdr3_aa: CASSQNSGGETQYF
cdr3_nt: TGTGCCAGCAGCCAAAATAGCGGGGGAGAGACCCAGTACTTC

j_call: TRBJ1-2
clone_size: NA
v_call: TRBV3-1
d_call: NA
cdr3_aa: CASSQTRRQYGYTF
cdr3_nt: TGTGCCAGCAGCCAAACTCGAAGACAGTATGGCTACACCTTC

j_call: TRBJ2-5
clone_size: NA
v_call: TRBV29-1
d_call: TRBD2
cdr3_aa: CSARGEGRETQYF
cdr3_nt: TGCAGCGCTCGAGGGGAGGGGAGAGAGACCCAGTACTTC

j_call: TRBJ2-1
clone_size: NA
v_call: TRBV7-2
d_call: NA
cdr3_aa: CASSLAHQDEQFF
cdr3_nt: TGTGCCAGCAGCTTAGCGCATCAGGATGAGCAGTTCTTC

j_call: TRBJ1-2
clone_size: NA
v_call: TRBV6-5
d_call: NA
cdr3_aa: CASSYSPGGGYGYTF
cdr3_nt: TGTGCCAGCAGTTACTCCCCGGGCGGTGGCTATGGCTACACCTTC

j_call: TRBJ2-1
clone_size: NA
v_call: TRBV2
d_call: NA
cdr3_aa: CASNFGQPAYNEQFF
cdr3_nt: TGTGCCAGCAACTTTGGACAGCCGGCTTACAATGAGCAGTTCTTC

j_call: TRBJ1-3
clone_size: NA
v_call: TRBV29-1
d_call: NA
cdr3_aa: CSVEVEPGAGNTIYF
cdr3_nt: TGCAGCGTTGAAGTTGAACCGGGAGCGGGAAACACCATATATTTT

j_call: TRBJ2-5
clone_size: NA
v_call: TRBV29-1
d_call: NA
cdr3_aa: CSVVPPSMETQYF
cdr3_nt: TGCAGCGTTGTACCACCCAGTATGGAGACCCAGTACTTC

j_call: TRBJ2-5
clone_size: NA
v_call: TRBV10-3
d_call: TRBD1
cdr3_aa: CAIADRREETQYF
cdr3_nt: TGTGCCATAGCGGACAGGCGGGAAGAGACCCAGTACTTC

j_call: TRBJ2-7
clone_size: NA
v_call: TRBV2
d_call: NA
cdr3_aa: CASKSLSYEQYF
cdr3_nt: TGTGCCAGCAAGAGCCTCTCCTACGAGCAGTACTTC

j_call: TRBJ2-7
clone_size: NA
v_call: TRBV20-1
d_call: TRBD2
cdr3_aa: CSALQTSLFYEQYF
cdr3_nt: TGCAGTGCCTTACAGACTAGCCTCTTCTACGAGCAGTACTTC

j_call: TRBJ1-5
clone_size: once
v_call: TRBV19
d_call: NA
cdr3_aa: CASSIYGGDNQPQHF
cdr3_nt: TGTGCCAGTAGTATCTATGGTGGGGACAATCAGCCCCAGCATTTT

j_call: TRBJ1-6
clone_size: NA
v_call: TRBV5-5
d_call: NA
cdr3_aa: CASSLQTSPLHF
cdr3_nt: TGTGCCAGCAGCTTACAGACTTCACCCCTCCACTTT

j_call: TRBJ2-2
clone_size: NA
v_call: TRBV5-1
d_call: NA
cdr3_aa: CASRGRTNTGELFF
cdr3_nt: TGCGCCAGCAGGGGACGGACTAACACCGGGGAGCTGTTTTTT

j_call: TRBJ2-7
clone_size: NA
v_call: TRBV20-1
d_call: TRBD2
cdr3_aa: CSAVTSGSVYEQYF
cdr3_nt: TGCAGTGCTGTGACTAGCGGGAGTGTTTACGAGCAGTACTTC

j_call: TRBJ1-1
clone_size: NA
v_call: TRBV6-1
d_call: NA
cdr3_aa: CAIRTIYRDTEAFF
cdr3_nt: TGTGCCATCAGGACAATCTACAGAGACACTGAAGCTTTCTTT

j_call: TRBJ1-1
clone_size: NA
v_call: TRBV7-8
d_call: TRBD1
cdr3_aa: CASTLKLTGMNTEAFF
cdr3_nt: TGTGCCAGCACCCTAAAACTGACAGGGATGAACACTGAAGCTTTCTTT

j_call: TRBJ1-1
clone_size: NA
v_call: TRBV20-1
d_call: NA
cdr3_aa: CSAASRNTEAFF
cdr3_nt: TGCAGTGCTGCGAGTAGGAACACTGAAGCTTTCTTT

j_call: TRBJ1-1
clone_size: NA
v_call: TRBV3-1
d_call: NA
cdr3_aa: CASGISTPNTEAFF
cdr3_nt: TGTGCCAGCGGAATATCGACGCCGAACACTGAAGCTTTCTTT

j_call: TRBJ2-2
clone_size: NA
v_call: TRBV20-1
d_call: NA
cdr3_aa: CSARSGSNTGELFF
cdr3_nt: TGCAGTGCTAGAAGCGGGTCGAACACCGGGGAGCTGTTTTTT

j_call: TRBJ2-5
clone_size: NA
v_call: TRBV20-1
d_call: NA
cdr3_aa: CSAYAGASVETQYF
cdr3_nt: TGCAGTGCTTATGCCGGGGCCAGTGTAGAGACCCAGTACTTC

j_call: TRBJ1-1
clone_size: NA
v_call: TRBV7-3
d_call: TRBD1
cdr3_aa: CASSSGTGGNTEAFF
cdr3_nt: TGTGCCAGCAGCTCTGGGACAGGGGGCAACACTGAAGCTTTCTTT

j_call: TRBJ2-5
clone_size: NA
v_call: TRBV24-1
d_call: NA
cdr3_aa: CATSVPGQKGTQYF
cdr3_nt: TGTGCCACCAGTGTTCCGGGACAAAAGGGGACCCAGTACTTC

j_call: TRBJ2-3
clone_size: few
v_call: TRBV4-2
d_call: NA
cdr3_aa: CASSQVKTDTQYF
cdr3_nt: TGTGCCAGCAGCCAAGTTAAGACAGATACGCAGTATTTT

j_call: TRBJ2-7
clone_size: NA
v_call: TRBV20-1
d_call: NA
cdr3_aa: CSARDEGMAWQYF
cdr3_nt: TGCAGTGCTAGAGATGAGGGGATGGCGTGGCAGTACTTC